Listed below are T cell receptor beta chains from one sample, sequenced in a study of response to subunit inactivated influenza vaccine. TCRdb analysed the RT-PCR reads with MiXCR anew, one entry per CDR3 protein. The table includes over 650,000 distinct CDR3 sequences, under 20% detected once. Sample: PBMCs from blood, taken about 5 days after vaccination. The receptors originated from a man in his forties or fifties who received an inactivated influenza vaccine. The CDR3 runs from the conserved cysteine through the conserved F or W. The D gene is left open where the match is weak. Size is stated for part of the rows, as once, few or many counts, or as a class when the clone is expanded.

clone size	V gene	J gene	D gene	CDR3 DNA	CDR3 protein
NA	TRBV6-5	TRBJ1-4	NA	TGTGCCAGCGGAGTAAACGAAAGAAAACTGTTTTTT	CASGVNERKLFF
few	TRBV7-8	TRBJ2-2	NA	TGTGCCAGCTATGGGGGAAGGCAGCTAATCACCGGGGAGCTGTTTTTT	CASYGGRQLITGELFF
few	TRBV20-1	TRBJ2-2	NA	TGCAGTGCTAGAGGAGTCGGTTTGGTCACCGGGGAGCTGTTTTTT	CSARGVGLVTGELFF
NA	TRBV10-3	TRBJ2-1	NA	TGTGCCATCAGTCTACAGAACTACAATGAGCAGTTCTTC	CAISLQNYNEQFF
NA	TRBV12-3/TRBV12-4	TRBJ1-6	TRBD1	TGTGCCAGCAGTCCGGGACAGGGGAAGGATAATTCACCCCTCCACTTT	CASSPGQGKDNSPLHF
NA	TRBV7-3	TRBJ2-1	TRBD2	TGTGCCAGCAGCAGCGGACTAGCGGACAATGAGCAGTTCTTC	CASSSGLADNEQFF
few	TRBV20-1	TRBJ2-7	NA	TGCAGTGCTAAACGGCTCCTTACCGGGGAGCAGTACTTC	CSAKRLLTGEQYF
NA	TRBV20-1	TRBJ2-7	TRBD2	TGCAGTGCTAGACATCCAGGGACTAGCGGAACCTACGAGCAGTACTTC	CSARHPGTSGTYEQYF
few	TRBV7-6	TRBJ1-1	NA	TGTGCCAGCAGCCTAACGGACAGCACTGAAGCTTTCTTT	CASSLTDSTEAFF
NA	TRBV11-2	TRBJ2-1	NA	TGTGCCAGCAGCTTAGGCCCCGACTTCACTGAGCAGTTCTTC	CASSLGPDFTEQFF
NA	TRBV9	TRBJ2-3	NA	TGTGCCAGCAGCGTAGCTCTGGGGCAGGGTACAGATACGCAGTATTTT	CASSVALGQGTDTQYF
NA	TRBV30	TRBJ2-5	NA	TGTGCCTGGAGTGTGGGGGCCCCCGGGACCCAGTACTTC	CAWSVGAPGTQYF
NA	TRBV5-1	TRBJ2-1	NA	TGCGCCAGCAGCTCCGTAGCGGATTACAATGAGCAGTTCTTC	CASSSVADYNEQFF
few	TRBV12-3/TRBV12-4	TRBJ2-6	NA	TGTGCCAGCAGTTTGCAATTCTCTGGGGCCAACGTCCTGACTTTC	CASSLQFSGANVLTF
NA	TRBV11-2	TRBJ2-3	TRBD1	TGTGCCAGCAGCACCCGACAGGGGGCCGCAGATACGCAGTATTTT	CASSTRQGAADTQYF
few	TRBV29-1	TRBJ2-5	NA	TGCAGCGTTGAAGGACTGTCAGAGACCCAGTACTTC	CSVEGLSETQYF
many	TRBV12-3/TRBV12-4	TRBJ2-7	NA	TGTGCCAGCAGGGCAGTTTACGAGCAGTACTTC	CASRAVYEQYF
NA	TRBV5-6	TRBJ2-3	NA	TGTGCCAGCAGCTTGCTGGGGAGCCCGTCGGATACGCAGTATTTT	CASSLLGSPSDTQYF
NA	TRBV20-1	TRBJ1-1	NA	TGCAGTGCTAGCCCCGAGGGACCGACTAGTAAAGCTTTCTTT	CSASPEGPTSKAFF
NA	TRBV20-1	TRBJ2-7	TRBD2	TGCAGTGCTATACGGACTAGCGGGGACGAGCAGTACTTC	CSAIRTSGDEQYF
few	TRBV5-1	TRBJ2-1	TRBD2	TGCGCCAGCAGCTTTGGGGGGGGGGTCAATGAGCAGTTCTTC	CASSFGGGVNEQFF
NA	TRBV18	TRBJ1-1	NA	TGTGCCAGCTCTGCTACTCGGGACACATACACTGAAGCTTTCTTT	CASSATRDTYTEAFF
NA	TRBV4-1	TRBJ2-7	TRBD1	TGCGCCAGCAGCCTCCCCGGGACAGGAGGCGAGCAGTACTTC	CASSLPGTGGEQYF
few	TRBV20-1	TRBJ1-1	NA	TGCAGGACGGGGGCGATGAACACTGAAGCTTTCTTT	CRTGAMNTEAFF
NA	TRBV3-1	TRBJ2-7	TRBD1	TGTGCCAGCAGCAAAAGGACAGGGAGGTCCTACGAGCAGTACTTC	CASSKRTGRSYEQYF
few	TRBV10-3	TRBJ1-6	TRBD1	TGTGCCACGGGGACAGGGGGCTCCTATAATTCACCCCTCCACTTT	CATGTGGSYNSPLHF
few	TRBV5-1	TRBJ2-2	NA	TGCGCCAGCAGCACCTGGACAGTCAACCCCGGGGAGCTGTTTTTT	CASSTWTVNPGELFF
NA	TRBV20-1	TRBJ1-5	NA	TGCAGTGCCTCTACAGGGAACAATCAGCCCCAGCATTTT	CSASTGNNQPQHF
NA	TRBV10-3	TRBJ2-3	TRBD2	TGTGCCATCAGAAACGAGCGGGGAGGCACAGATACGCAGTATTTT	CAIRNERGGTDTQYF
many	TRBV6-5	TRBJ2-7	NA	TGTGCCAGCAGTTACGGAGCCCCCGGCGAGCAGTACTTC	CASSYGAPGEQYF
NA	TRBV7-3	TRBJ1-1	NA	TGTGCCAGCAGCCCTGGACCAACTATCACTGAAGCTTTCTTT	CASSPGPTITEAFF
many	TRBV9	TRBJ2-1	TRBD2	TGTGCCAGCAGCGTAGGTGGTAGCGGGGAATACAATGAGCAGTTCTTC	CASSVGGSGEYNEQFF
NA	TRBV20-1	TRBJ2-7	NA	TGCAGTGCCCCGACAGATGCCTACGAGCAGTACTTC	CSAPTDAYEQYF
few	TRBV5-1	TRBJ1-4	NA	TGCGCCAGCAGAGCAACGACCGCTACTAATGAAAAACTGTTTTTT	CASRATTATNEKLFF
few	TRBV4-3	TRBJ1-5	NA	TGCGCCAGCAGCCAGGACTTCAATCAGCCCCAGCATTTT	CASSQDFNQPQHF
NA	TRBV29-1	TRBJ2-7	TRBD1	TGCAGCGTTGTCTACGGGCAGGGGGCTCCTCCCTACGAGCAGTACTTC	CSVVYGQGAPPYEQYF
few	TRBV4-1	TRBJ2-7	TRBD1	TGCGCCAGCAGCCTGGACAGGGGCCGATCCTACGAGCAGTACTTC	CASSLDRGRSYEQYF
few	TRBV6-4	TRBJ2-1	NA	TGTGCCAGCAGTGCGACTAGTCAGTCCTACAATGAGCAGTTCTTC	CASSATSQSYNEQFF
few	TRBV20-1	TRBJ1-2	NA	TGCAGTGCTAGAGTAACCTCAGGGAGACTGATCTATGGCTACACCTTC	CSARVTSGRLIYGYTF